Listed below are T cell receptor beta chains from one sample, sequenced in a study of blood T cell repertoires in COVID-19. Profiled with immunoSEQ multiplex PCR; TCRdb holds only in-frame clones, not every one. The repertoire includes hundreds of thousands of clones, about 88% of them detected once, and around 2.2% sits in the top ten. The sample taken for sequencing was peripheral blood. Receptor source: a woman aged 40 to 49 who had recovered from COVID-19. Each CDR3 is given with its conserved first and last residue. Each record gives: D gene, clone size, V gene, J gene, CDR3 protein, CDR3 DNA. The D gene is left open where the match is weak. Not every row has a clone size; where given, it reads once, few, many or a size class.

TRBD1	-	TRBV12-3/TRBV12-4	TRBJ1-2	CASSRDRTYGYTF	TGTGCCAGCAGCCGGGACAGGACCTATGGCTACACCTTC
TRBD1	once	TRBV4-3	TRBJ1-2	CASSQDRDREYYGYTF	TGCGCCAGCAGCCAAGATCGGGACAGAGAATACTATGGCTACACCTTC
TRBD1	-	TRBV19	TRBJ1-4	CASGSRGQGTNEKLFF	TGTGCCAGTGGTTCCCGGGGACAGGGAACTAATGAAAAACTGTTTTTT
TRBD1	once	TRBV13	TRBJ2-7	CASSSTSQGAIYEQYF	TGTGCCAGCAGCTCCACCTCTCAGGGGGCGATTTACGAGCAGTACTTC
-	-	TRBV28	TRBJ1-2	CASRATGKYYGYTF	TGTGCCAGCAGAGCGACAGGCAAATACTATGGCTACACCTTC
TRBD2	-	TRBV7-2	TRBJ2-1	CASSLGTSGSLRNNEQFF	TGTGCCAGCAGCTTAGGGACTAGCGGGAGCCTTCGTAACAATGAGCAGTTCTTC
TRBD1	-	TRBV7-9	TRBJ2-7	CASSTTQGAGEQYF	TGTGCCAGCAGCACTACACAGGGGGCGGGCGAGCAGTACTTC
TRBD2	-	TRBV19	TRBJ2-1	CASSTTSGRVEQFF	TGTGCCAGTAGTACGACTAGCGGGAGAGTTGAGCAGTTCTTC
-	-	TRBV21-1	TRBJ2-2	CASSKGAGTSGRADGELFF	TGTGCCAGCAGCAAAGGCGCTGGGACTAGCGGGAGGGCCGACGGGGAGCTGTTTTTT
-	-	TRBV6-5	TRBJ1-4	CASTETLPGKLFF	TGTGCCAGCACGGAGACCCTTCCCGGAAAACTGTTTTTT
-	-	TRBV21-1	TRBJ1-3	CASSARQGENTIYF	TGTGCCAGCAGCGCCCGACAGGGGGAAAACACCATATATTTT
-	-	TRBV4-2	TRBJ1-2	CASSPAGINYGYTF	TGTGCCAGCAGCCCCGCCGGGATTAACTATGGCTACACCTTC
TRBD1	-	TRBV19	TRBJ2-7	CASSVTGNYEQYF	TGTGCCAGTAGTGTGACAGGGAACTACGAGCAGTACTTC
TRBD2	-	TRBV5-1	TRBJ2-1	CASHASGGPNEQFF	TGCGCCAGCCACGCTAGCGGGGGGCCCAATGAGCAGTTCTTC
TRBD1	-	TRBV4-3	TRBJ2-5	CASSQTTGRETQYF	TGCGCCAGCAGCCAAACGACAGGGCGAGAGACCCAGTACTTC
TRBD2	-	TRBV6-5	TRBJ2-7	CAVGDRGVVSYEQYF	TGTGCCGTCGGGGACCGGGGGGTGGTCTCCTACGAGCAGTACTTC
TRBD2	-	TRBV9	TRBJ2-1	CASSARLALYNEQFF	TGTGCCAGCAGCGCCAGACTAGCGCTTTACAATGAGCAGTTCTTC
-	-	TRBV6-2/TRBV6-3	TRBJ1-3	CASSLETELSGNTIYF	TGTGCCAGCAGTTTAGAGACGGAGCTCTCTGGAAACACCATATATTTT
-	-	TRBV2	TRBJ2-1	CASSRTGWRSYNEQFF	TGTGCCAGCAGTCGAACAGGGTGGCGGTCCTACAATGAGCAGTTCTTC
TRBD1	-	TRBV5-4	TRBJ2-2	CASKQGALDTGELFF	TGTGCCAGCAAACAGGGGGCCCTGGACACCGGGGAGCTGTTTTTT